The T cell receptor beta chain described here comes from a study of T cell changes during pregnancy in multiple sclerosis. The repertoire was sequenced with immunoSEQ multiplex PCR; TCRdb's copy has only in-frame clones and lacks some. Of tens of thousands of clones in the sample, approximately 90% were seen once. V lost 4 bases to trimming and J lost 5 bases, with 13 bases between them. The CDR3 loop spans 14 amino acids. In germline, CDR1 is SGDLS, CDR2 YYNGEE. The specimen was CD4+ T cells from peripheral blood mononuclear cells, collected in the second trimester of pregnancy. This receptor was obtained from a female donor in good health, enrolled as a control in a pregnancy study. The V call is TRBV9, the J call TRBJ2-4, with D maybe TRBD2 (6 bases). CDR3 loop: CASSPQGGENIQYF. CDR3 sequence (DNA): TGTGCCAGCAGCCCCCAGGGAGGTGAAAACATTCAGTACTTC. The full variable domain, rest sourced from reference TRBV9 and TRBJ2-4, is DSGVTQTPKHLITATGQRVTLRCSPRSGDLSVYWYQQSLDQGLQFLIQYYNGEERAKGNILERFSAQQFPDLHSELNLSSLELGDSALYFCASSPQGGENIQYFGAGTRLSVL.